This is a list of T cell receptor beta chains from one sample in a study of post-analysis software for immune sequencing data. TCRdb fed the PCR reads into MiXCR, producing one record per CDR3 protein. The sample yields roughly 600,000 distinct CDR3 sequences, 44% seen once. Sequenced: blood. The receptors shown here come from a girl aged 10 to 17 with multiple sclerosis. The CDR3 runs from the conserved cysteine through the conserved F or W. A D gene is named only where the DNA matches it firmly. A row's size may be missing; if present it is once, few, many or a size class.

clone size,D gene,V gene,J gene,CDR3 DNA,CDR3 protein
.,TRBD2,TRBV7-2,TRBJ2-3,TGTGCCAGCAGCACCGACGATCTAGCGGGAGACTACCTCCCAGATACGCAGTATTTT,CASSTDDLAGDYLPDTQYF
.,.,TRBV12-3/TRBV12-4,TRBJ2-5,TGTGCCAGCGCACTCGGAAGGGAGACCCAGTACTTC,CASALGRETQYF
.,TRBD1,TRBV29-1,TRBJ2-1,TGCAGCGTTCCGACGACAGGGGGCGATGAGCAGTTCTTC,CSVPTTGGDEQFF
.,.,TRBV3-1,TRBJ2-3,TGTGCCAGCAGCCAAGCGGGGGGCACAGATACGCAGTATTTT,CASSQAGGTDTQYF
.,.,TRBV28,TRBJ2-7,TGTGCCAGCAGTTTTAGGAGCGTCGAGCAGTACTTC,CASSFRSVEQYF
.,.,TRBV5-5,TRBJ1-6,TGTGCCAGCAGCACGGCAGGGGCGTCTTCACCCCTCCACTTT,CASSTAGASSPLHF
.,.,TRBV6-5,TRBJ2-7,TGTGCCAGCAGGTGGACGGGGGCTGCCTACGAGCAGTACTTC,CASRWTGAAYEQYF
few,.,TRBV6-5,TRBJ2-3,TGTGCCAGCAGTTACTCTCCCAAGGGCCTTGATACGCAGTATTTT,CASSYSPKGLDTQYF
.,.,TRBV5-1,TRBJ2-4,TGCGCCAGCAGCGGGGAAAACATTCAGTACTTC,CASSGENIQYF
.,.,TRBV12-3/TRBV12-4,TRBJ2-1,TGTGCCAGCAGTCGTATAGCGGTAGGCGGGGTGGACAATGAGCAGTTCTTC,CASSRIAVGGVDNEQFF
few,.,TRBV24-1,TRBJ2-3,TGTGCCACCAGTGATCGGGACGGCACAGATACGCAGTATTTT,CATSDRDGTDTQYF